This passage covers 20 T cell receptor beta chains from one sample sequenced in a study of regulatory T cells in long-lasting Graves disease. Building of the TCR beta libraries involved iRepertoire HTBI primers and Arm-PCR of CDR3 regions. TCRdb itself ran the multiplex PCR reads through MiXCR, one entry per CDR3 protein. The sample holds 430,000 or so distinct CDR3 sequences, around 23% seen once. Time point in this sample: persistent/refractory GD, antithyroid drugs over 5 years with positive TRAb. The TCR library was prepared using RNA isolated from PBMCs. Specimen: peripheral blood mononuclear cells (PBMCs), collected when the disease was refractory, from a patient treated with antithyroid drugs. Receptors originate from a female donor with Graves disease.

This clonotype has only a few counts. V and J are TRBV27 and TRBJ2-5, with 10 bases identical to TRBD2. The V segment lost 0 bases and the J segment 6 bases; nucleotides outside the gene matches: 10. This CDR3 has 17 residues. Germline V gene data show CDR1 as MNHEY and CDR2 as SMNVEV (reference sequence). This CDR3 is CASSLSLSSGSVKTQYF. The CDR3 nucleotides are TGTGCCAGCAGTTTATCTCTCTCTAGCGGGAGTGTAAAGACCCAGTACTTC.

The rearrangement uses TRBV11-2 and TRBJ2-5; 11 nucleotides align to TRBD2. V shed 0 bases and J 5 bases; nucleotides not matched to a gene: 8. The CDR3 totals 17 residues. Germline V gene sequence: CDR1 SGHAT, CDR2 FQNNGV. The CDR3 region has the DNA TGTGCCAGCAGCTTAGATCTAGCGGGAGGAAGTGGTGAGACCCAGTACTTC. This sequence encodes CASSLDLAGGSGETQYF. The variable domain in full, with the rest retrieved from reference TRBV11-2 and TRBJ2-5, is EAGVAQSPRYKIIEKRQSVAFWCNPISGHATLYWYQQILGQGPKLLIQFQNNGVVDDSQLPKDRFSAERLKGVDSTLKIQPAKLEDSAVYLCASSLDLAGGSGETQYFGPGTRLLVL.

In this sample, this clonotype turned up a few times. The rearrangement uses TRBV12-3 or TRBV12-4 and TRBJ2-1; the match to TRBD2 covers 10 bases. The V and J ends lost 8 bases and 0 bases, in that order; junction bases with no gene match: 13. CDR3 size: 18 residues. The CDR3 loop reads CASEGTSDLGLSYNEQFF. In DNA form, the CDR3 reads TGTGCCAGCGAAGGGACTAGCGACCTGGGTCTCTCCTACAATGAGCAGTTCTTC.

In its sample, this clonotype was seen a few times. J is TRBJ2-5 and V is TRBV20-1, with D perhaps TRBD1 or TRBD2 (5 bases each). V dropped 1 base and J dropped 0 bases, with 9 bases sitting between them. Germline loops: CDR1 DFQATT, CDR2 SNEGSKA (reference sequence). The CDR3 loop spans 14 amino acids. The CDR3 loop is CSARAPGHQETQYF. The CDR3 DNA follows: TGCAGTGCTAGAGCCCCGGGACACCAAGAGACCCAGTACTTC.

At least ten counts were recorded for this clonotype. The chain is built from TRBV15 and TRBJ2-5; D possibly corresponds to TRBD2 (7 bases). Trimming took off 0 bases at V and 4 bases at J, with 9 bases between the two ends. CDR1 is LNHNV and CDR2 is YYDKDF in the germline V gene (reference sequence). The CDR3 covers 14 residues. The CDR3 spells CATSREGGAETQYF. CDR3 nucleotides: TGTGCCACCAGCAGAGAAGGGGGGGCAGAGACCCAGTACTTC. Full variable domain (remainder filled in from reference TRBV15 and TRBJ2-5): DAMVIQNPRYQVTQFGKPVTLSCSQTLNHNVMYWYQQKSSQAPKLLFHYYDKDFNNEADTPDNFQSRRPNTSFCFLDIRSPGLGDTAMYLCATSREGGAETQYFGPGTRLLVL.

V and J are TRBV5-1 and TRBJ1-5, with a possible D match to TRBD1 (6 bases). Deletions cut 4 bases from V and 4 bases from J, with 12 bases between. The germline V gene has CDR1 SGHRS and CDR2 YFSETQ. CDR3 length: 14 residues. CDR3 coding DNA: TGCGCCAGCAGCGAACAGGGTCTGAATCAGCCCCAGCATTTT. It codes for CASSEQGLNQPQHF.

A few counts support this clonotype. Written as DNA, the CDR3 is TGCGCCAGCAGCTCCGACAGGTTCTCCTATGGCTACACCTTC. It specifies CASSSDRFSYGYTF. The chain has TRBV5-1 and TRBJ1-2, with TRBD1 as a possible D gene (6 bases). V shed 3 bases and J shed 4 bases, with 13 bases lying between them. This CDR3 is built from 14 residues. Per germline, CDR1 SGHRS and CDR2 YFSETQ.

Concerning this clonotype: This sequence may be a read error, since a much larger clone differs from it by one base. The V call is TRBV2, the J call TRBJ1-2; 7 bases fit TRBD1. Looked up from germline, CDR1 is SNHLY and CDR2 is FYNNEI. This CDR3 spans 13 amino acids. Here the CDR3 reads CTSSPPGQSGYTF. The DNA for the CDR3 is TGTACCAGCAGCCCTCCGGGACAGTCGGGCTACACCTTC.

In this sample, this clonotype turned up many times. This chain links TRBV20-1 with TRBJ2-5, with 11 bases lining up with TRBD2. V lost 6 bases, J lost 2 bases, and 8 bases stayed unmatched. Germline V gene lookup returns CDR1 DFQATT and CDR2 SNEGSKA (reference sequence). CDR3 length: 15 residues. The CDR3 sequence is CSAPTGTSGQETQYF. In nucleotides, the CDR3 is TGCAGTGCCCCCACCGGGACTAGCGGACAAGAGACCCAGTACTTC.

This clonotype has ten or more counts. The chain links TRBV28 to TRBJ2-1; unclear D gene. Looked up from germline, CDR1 is MDHEN and CDR2 is SYDVKM. Trimming shortened V by 3 bases and J by 5 bases, and 26 bases separated the two germline ends. The CDR3 spans 19 residues. DNA of the CDR3: TGTGCCAGCAGTTTGGCCCTCTCCACCCAGGTAGGACCCCACAATGAGCAGTTCTTC. This sequence encodes CASSLALSTQVGPHNEQFF. Supplemented by reference TRBV28 and TRBJ2-1, the full variable domain reads DVKVTQSSRYLVKRTGEKVFLECVQDMDHENMFWYRQDPGLGLRLIYFSYDVKMKEKGDIPEGYSVSREKKERFSLILESASTNQTSMYLCASSLALSTQVGPHNEQFFGPGTRLTVL.

This clonotype was picked up a small number of times. The gene calls are TRBV29-1 and TRBJ2-4; D might be TRBD1 (6 bases). The CDR3 is 16 residues long. V was cut by 2 bases and J by 6 bases, with 20 bases left in between. The germline V gene has CDR1 SQVTM and CDR2 ANQGSEA. Written as DNA, the CDR3 is TGCAGCGTTGAATCGCAGACTGGAAGCAGGGGAAACATTCAGTACTTC. It is translated as CSVESQTGSRGNIQYF.

This clonotype was seen only a few times. The CDR3: CATRSAGVTEAFF. CDR3 in DNA: TGTGCCACCCGATCGGCAGGGGTGACTGAAGCTTTCTTT. The chain couples TRBV19 to TRBJ1-1; perhaps TRBD1 as D (6 bases). V lost 10 bases and J 5 bases, leaving 17 bases between the germline ends. The CDR3 contains 13 residues. In germline, CDR1 is LNHDA, CDR2 SQIVND (reference sequence).

This clonotype turned up a few times. The chain carries TRBV29-1 and TRBJ2-2; possibly TRBD1 for D (6 bases). Per germline, CDR1 SQVTM and CDR2 ANQGSEA. The CDR3 runs to 15 residues. V lost 3 bases to trimming and J lost 5 bases, with 16 bases between them. CDR3 nucleotides: TGCAGCGTTGAGAGGCTGACAGGCGGGACCGGGGAGCTGTTTTTT. It translates to CSVERLTGGTGELFF.

This clonotype was seen a few times. The gene calls are TRBV19 and TRBJ1-1; D is unresolved. The CDR3 spans 15 residues. V was pared by 3 bases and J by 0 bases, with 11 bases between. The germline gives CDR1 LNHDA, CDR2 SQIVND (reference sequence). CDR3 region: CASSIEEGVNTEAFF. The CDR3, as DNA: TGTGCCAGTAGTATTGAGGAGGGCGTGAACACTGAAGCTTTCTTT.

The chain uses TRBV9 and TRBJ1-1, with a weak D call TRBD1 (5 bases). The germline V gene has CDR1 SGDLS and CDR2 YYNGEE. Trimming took off 0 bases at V and 4 bases at J, with 13 bases between the two ends. The CDR3 loop spans 15 amino acids. CDR3 in amino acids: CASSVDIGVSTEAFF. CDR3 nucleotides: TGTGCCAGCAGCGTAGACATAGGGGTAAGCACTGAAGCTTTCTTT.

This clonotype occurred a few times. The chain carries TRBV7-6 and TRBJ2-5, with TRBD1 matching over 7 bases. This CDR3 has 15 residues. The J segment lost 1 base and the V segment lost 2 bases, leaving 4 bases of the junction unmatched. Germline V gene lookup returns CDR1 SGHVS and CDR2 FNYEAQ. In nucleotides, the CDR3 is TGTGCCAGCAGCTTAACAGGGGCCCCCCAAGAGACCCAGTACTTC. Translated, it gives CASSLTGAPQETQYF.

This clonotype occurred many times. The V call is TRBV3-1, the J call TRBJ2-5; 8 nucleotides agree with TRBD2. Germline V gene lookup returns CDR1 LGHDT and CDR2 YNNKEL (reference sequence). V lost 2 bases to trimming and J lost 5 bases; unmatched junction nucleotides: 7. The CDR3 has 15 amino acids. As DNA, the CDR3 is TGTGCCAGCAGCCAACCTAGCGGGCTGCGGGAGACCCAGTACTTC. Protein product: CASSQPSGLRETQYF.

V and J are TRBV6-2 or TRBV6-3 and TRBJ2-2; weak D call: TRBD1 (6 bases). Germline V gene data show CDR1 as MNHEY and CDR2 as SVGEGT. The V end lost 2 bases, the J end lost 7 bases, and 17 bases lay between the germline ends. This CDR3 has 16 amino acids. The CDR3 region has the DNA TGTGCCAGCAGTTACGAGTCCACCCTAGGGGGCGGGGAGCTGTTTTTT. The encoded protein is CASSYESTLGGGELFF.

CDR3 in amino acids: CSARRGGGFTEAFF. The CDR3 DNA reads TGCAGTGCTAGAAGGGGGGGCGGTTTTACTGAAGCTTTCTTT. The genes are TRBV20-1 and TRBJ1-1, with D tentatively TRBD1 (6 bases). The V gene's germline CDR1 is DFQATT and CDR2 SNEGSKA (reference sequence). The germline V and J ends were trimmed by 2 bases and 5 bases, with 15 bases remaining between them. The CDR3 runs to 14 residues.

Of note for this clonotype: At one of its ends the junction is not consistent with the germline gene, which may arise from a read error. As DNA, the CDR3 is TGTGTCAGCATAGGGGCCCGGGAGGGGCACACCGGGGAGCTGTTTTTT. As protein: CVSIGAREGHTGELFF. V usage is TRBV28 and J usage is TRBJ2-2; 8 bases are shared with TRBD2. CDR1 and CDR2 (germline): MDHEN, SYDVKM. This CDR3 is 16 amino acids long.